These 19 T cell receptor beta chains were sequenced from one sample in a study of PD-L1 blockade in urothelial cancer. Measured with immunoSEQ multiplex PCR; TCRdb has only the in-frame clones, and not every one. The sample consists of 30,000 to 50,000 clones, roughly 91% of them appearing once. This material consisted of PBMCs, taken around atezolizumab (anti-PD-L1) treatment. The receptors come from a man in his 60s with urothelial cancer.

This clone showed up just once. The CDR3 sequence: CASSFLQGTEAFF. The CDR3 nucleotides read TGTGCCAGCAGTTTCCTCCAGGGGACTGAAGCTTTCTTT. The chain is built from TRBV28 and TRBJ1-1; D may be TRBD1 (6 bases). The CDR3 is 13 amino acids. Germline CDR1 is MDHEN and CDR2 is SYDVKM. Trimming pared 3 bases from V and 5 bases from J, leaving 10 bases between.

The DNA for the CDR3 is TGTGCCAGTAGTATAAGTTGGCAGAATGAAGCTTTCTTT. Protein sequence: CASSISWQNEAFF. The rearrangement uses TRBV19 and TRBJ1-1; no definite D call. Germline CDR1 is LNHDA and CDR2 is SQIVND (reference sequence). The CDR3 consists of 13 residues. V lost 2 bases and J lost 7, with 11 bases in between.

The chain uses TRBV11-2 and TRBJ1-2; TRBD1 might be the D (6 bases). V was shortened by 5 bases and J by 4 bases, with 14 bases between the two germline ends. Germline V CDR1 and CDR2: SGHAT, FQNNGV. The CDR3 runs to 14 residues. Here the CDR3 DNA reads TGTGCCAGCAGCCTAGCCGGACAGTCCTATGGCTACACCTTC. Amino acid sequence: CASSLAGQSYGYTF.

CDR3 sequence (DNA): TGTGCCAGCACCCCCGGAGGGCGCTCCCTAGGCGGGACTCCCTACGAGCAGTACTTC. Translated: CASTPGGRSLGGTPYEQYF. V and J are TRBV5-4 and TRBJ2-7; a weak D match, TRBD2 (6 bases). Trimming removed 6 bases at V and 2 bases at J, with 30 bases between. The CDR3 has 19 amino acids. Per germline, CDR1 SGHNT and CDR2 YYREEE (reference sequence).

The rearrangement joins TRBV6-6 to TRBJ1-5; D unresolved. Germline CDR1 and CDR2: MNHNY and SVGAGI (reference sequence). The V and J ends lost 6 bases and 11 bases respectively, with 14 bases between them. CDR3 length: 12 amino acids. Here the CDR3 reads CASSLVPETQHF. Here the CDR3 DNA reads TGTGCCAGCAGCCTCGTCCCGGAGACCCAGCATTTT.

The CDR3 loop is CASSRPRDRVYEQYF. The CDR3 DNA sequence: TGCGCCAGCAGCCGCCCCCGGGACAGGGTCTACGAGCAGTACTTC. This chain joins TRBV23-1 and TRBJ2-7, with TRBD1 matching over 9 bases. TRBV23-1 is an ORF, with its function uncertain. Germline trimming cut 6 bases from V and 3 bases from J; bases unmatched to any gene: 9. The CDR3 is 15 amino acids.

This chain connects TRBV19 to TRBJ2-7; D not certain. This CDR3 region has 13 residues. Germline V gene data show CDR1 as LNHDA and CDR2 as SQIVND (reference sequence). Trimming pared 3 bases from V and 1 base from J, leaving 7 bases between. The CDR3 region is CASSMSRSYEQYF. CDR3 coding DNA: TGTGCCAGTAGTATGAGTAGATCCTACGAGCAGTACTTC.

The chain carries TRBV5-4 and TRBJ2-7, with 8 bases that match TRBD2. Losses at the gene ends were 1 base for V and 5 bases for J; bases not matched to a gene: 8. This CDR3 is built from 15 residues. Germline V lookup: CDR1 SGHNT, CDR2 YYREEE (reference sequence). CDR3: CASSLSAGGLDEQYF. The CDR3 bases are TGTGCCAGCAGCTTGTCGGCGGGAGGCCTGGACGAGCAGTACTTC. Combining the CDR3 with reference TRBV5-4 and TRBJ2-7 gives the whole variable domain ETGVTQSPTHLIKTRGQQVTLRCSSQSGHNTVSWYQQALGQGPQFIFQYYREEENGRGNFPPRFSGLQFPNYSSELNVNALELDDSALYLCASSLSAGGLDEQYFGPGTRLTVT.

The chain links TRBV7-9 to TRBJ1-1; D possibly corresponds to TRBD1 (5 bases). The length of the CDR3 is 15 residues. V was cut by 4 bases and J by 5 bases, with 17 bases left in between. In germline, CDR1 is SEHNR, CDR2 FQNEAQ (reference sequence). The CDR3 reads CASSWGGRGRTEAFF. DNA for the CDR3: TGTGCCAGCAGCTGGGGGGGGAGAGGGAGAACTGAAGCTTTCTTT.

V gene TRBV19 combines with J gene TRBJ1-3; no firm D call. The CDR3 consists of 13 residues. Trimming pared 0 bases from V and 3 bases from J, leaving 3 bases between. The germline V gene encodes CDR1 LNHDA and CDR2 SQIVND (reference sequence). The chain's CDR3 is CASSIDLGNTIYF. CDR3 in DNA: TGTGCCAGTAGTATAGATCTTGGAAACACCATATATTTT.

The chain links TRBV10-1 to TRBJ2-3; 7 bases match TRBD1. Trimming at V came to 6 bases and at J to 0 bases, leaving 6 bases not matched to a gene. CDR1 and CDR2 from the germline V gene are WNHNN and SYGVQD (reference sequence). The CDR3 is 15 amino acids. CDR3 coding DNA: TGCGCCAGCAGGCAGGGACAGTCTAGCACAGATACGCAGTATTTT. This codes for CASRQGQSSTDTQYF.

This chain links TRBV7-9 with TRBJ2-2, with 7 bases identical to TRBD1. Trimming at V came to 7 bases and at J to 6 bases, leaving 8 bases not matched to a gene. This CDR3 has 14 residues. Germline V gene sequence: CDR1 SEHNR, CDR2 FQNEAQ (reference sequence). The CDR3 DNA sequence: TGTGCCAGCACGTGGGGGCAGGGGGCCGGGGAGCTGTTTTTT. Amino acids: CASTWGQGAGELFF.

The V gene is TRBV14, the J gene TRBJ2-3; perhaps TRBD2 as D (6 bases). The CDR3 is made up of 15 amino acids. Looked up from germline, CDR1 is SGHDN and CDR2 is FVKESK. Deletions cut 4 bases from V and 2 bases from J, with 13 bases between. This CDR3 reads CASSPPGRYTDTQYF. As DNA, the CDR3 is TGTGCCAGCAGCCCCCCCGGGAGATACACAGATACGCAGTATTTT.

The genes are TRBV11-2 and TRBJ2-2; D is uncertain. With 1 base removed from V and 4 bases from J, the gap between germline ends came to 7 bases. The germline V gene has CDR1 SGHAT and CDR2 FQNNGV. The CDR3 has 14 amino acids. The CDR3 sequence is CASSLALSTGELFF. CDR3 bases: TGTGCCAGCAGCTTAGCTCTCTCCACCGGGGAGCTGTTTTTT.

The rearrangement joins TRBV7-3 to TRBJ2-7, with 10 nucleotides matching TRBD2. Trimming took 4 bases from V and 1 from J; bases not matched to a gene: 1. This CDR3 has 14 residues. CDR1 and CDR2 from the germline V gene are SGHTA and FQGTGA. This chain's CDR3 is CASSSSGGSYEQYF. The CDR3 DNA reads as TGTGCCAGCAGCTCTAGCGGGGGTTCCTACGAGCAGTACTTC.

The chain combines TRBV11-3 with TRBJ2-1; 7 bases fit TRBD2. Trimming took 5 bases from V and 7 from J; bases not matched to a gene: 5. CDR3 size: 13 residues. Germline-derived CDR1 and CDR2 are SGHNT and YENEEA. CDR3 protein: CASSPPGGNEQFF. The CDR3, as DNA: TGTGCCAGCAGCCCCCCCGGGGGGAATGAGCAGTTCTTC.

This rearrangement joins TRBV9 to TRBJ2-1; 11 bases fit TRBD2. Germline V CDR1 and CDR2: SGDLS, YYNGEE. Trimming cost V 2 bases and J 9 bases; bases outside gene matches: 7. This CDR3 is 15 amino acids long. The CDR3 region is CASSVTSGASLEQFF. The CDR3 bases are TGTGCCAGCAGCGTGACTAGCGGGGCTTCCCTTGAGCAGTTCTTC.

V usage is TRBV11-3 and J usage is TRBJ2-3; 10 positions agree with TRBD2. After removal of 1 base from V and 4 bases from J, the junction contained 5 bases not matched to a gene. The V gene's germline CDR1 is SGHNT and CDR2 YENEEA. This CDR3 is built from 16 residues. DNA for the CDR3: TGTGCCAGCAGCTTAGTGGCTAGCGGGAGTGCAGATACGCAGTATTTT. This sequence encodes CASSLVASGSADTQYF.

The J gene is TRBJ1-4, the V gene TRBV5-1, with 7 bases identical to TRBD1. J gave up 7 bases and V 0 bases, and 18 bases lay outside the gene matches. The CDR3 loop spans 19 amino acids. Per germline, CDR1 SGHRS and CDR2 YFSETQ. The CDR3 sequence is CASSLASGTESPNAEKLFF. In nucleotides, the CDR3 is TGCGCCAGCAGCTTGGCCTCGGGGACAGAAAGTCCTAATGCTGAAAAACTGTTTTTT.